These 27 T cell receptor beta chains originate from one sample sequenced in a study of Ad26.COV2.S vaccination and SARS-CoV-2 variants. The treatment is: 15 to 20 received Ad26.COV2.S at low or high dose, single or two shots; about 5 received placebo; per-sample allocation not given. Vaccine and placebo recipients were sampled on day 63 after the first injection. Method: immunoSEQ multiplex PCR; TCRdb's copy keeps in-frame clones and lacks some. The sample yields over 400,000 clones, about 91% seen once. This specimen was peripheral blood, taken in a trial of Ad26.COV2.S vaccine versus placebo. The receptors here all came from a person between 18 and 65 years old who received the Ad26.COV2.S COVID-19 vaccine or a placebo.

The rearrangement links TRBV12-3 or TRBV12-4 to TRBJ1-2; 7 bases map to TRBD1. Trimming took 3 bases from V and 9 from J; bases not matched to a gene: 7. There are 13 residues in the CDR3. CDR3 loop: CASSFDREVSYTF. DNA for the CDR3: TGTGCCAGCAGTTTCGACAGGGAGGTTAGCTACACCTTC.

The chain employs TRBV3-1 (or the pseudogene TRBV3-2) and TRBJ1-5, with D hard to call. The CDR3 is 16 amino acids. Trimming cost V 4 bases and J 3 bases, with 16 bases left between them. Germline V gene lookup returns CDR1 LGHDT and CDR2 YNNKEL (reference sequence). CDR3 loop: CASSPSLGPPNQPQHF. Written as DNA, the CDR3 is TGTGCCAGCAGCCCAAGCCTGGGCCCACCCAATCAGCCCCAGCATTTT.

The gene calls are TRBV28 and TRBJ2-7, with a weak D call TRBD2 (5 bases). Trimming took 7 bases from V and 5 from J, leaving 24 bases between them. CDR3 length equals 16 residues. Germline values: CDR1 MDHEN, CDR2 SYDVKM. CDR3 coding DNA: TGTGCCAGCACCCCTGGGAGTACGCTGGATTTCGACGAGCAGTACTTC. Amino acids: CASTPGSTLDFDEQYF.

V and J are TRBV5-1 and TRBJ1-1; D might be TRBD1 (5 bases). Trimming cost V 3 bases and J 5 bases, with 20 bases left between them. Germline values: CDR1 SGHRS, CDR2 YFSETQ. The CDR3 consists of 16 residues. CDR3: CASSSAQQVSGTEAFF. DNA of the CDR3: TGCGCCAGCAGCTCGGCCCAACAGGTTTCGGGAACTGAAGCTTTCTTT.

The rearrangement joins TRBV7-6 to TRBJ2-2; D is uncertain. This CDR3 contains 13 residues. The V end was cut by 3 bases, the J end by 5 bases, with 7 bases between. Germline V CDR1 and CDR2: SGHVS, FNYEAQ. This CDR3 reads CASSFYRTGELFF. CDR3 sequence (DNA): TGTGCCAGCAGCTTTTATCGTACCGGGGAGCTGTTTTTT.

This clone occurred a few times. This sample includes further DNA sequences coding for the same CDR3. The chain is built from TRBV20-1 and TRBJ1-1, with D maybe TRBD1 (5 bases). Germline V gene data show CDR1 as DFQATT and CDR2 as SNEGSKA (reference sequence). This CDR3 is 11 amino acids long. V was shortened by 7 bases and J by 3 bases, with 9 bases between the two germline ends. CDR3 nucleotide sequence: TGCAGTGTCTCGGGGGACACTGAAGCTTTCTTT. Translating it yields CSVSGDTEAFF.

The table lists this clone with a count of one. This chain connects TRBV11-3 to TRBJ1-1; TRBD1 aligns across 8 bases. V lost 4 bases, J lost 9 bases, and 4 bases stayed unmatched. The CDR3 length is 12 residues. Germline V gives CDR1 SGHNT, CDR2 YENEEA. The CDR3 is CASSSQGAKAFF. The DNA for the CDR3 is TGTGCCAGCAGCTCCCAGGGGGCTAAAGCTTTCTTT.

CDR3 protein: CASSRRGNEQFF. CDR3 bases: TGTGCCAGCAGCCGCCGGGGCAATGAGCAGTTCTTC. The V and J genes are TRBV3-1 (or the pseudogene TRBV3-2) and TRBJ2-1; tentative D call: TRBD2 (5 bases). In germline, CDR1 is LGHDT, CDR2 YNNKEL (reference sequence). Trimming shortened V by 4 bases and J by 6 bases, and 7 bases separated the two germline ends. The CDR3 covers 12 residues.

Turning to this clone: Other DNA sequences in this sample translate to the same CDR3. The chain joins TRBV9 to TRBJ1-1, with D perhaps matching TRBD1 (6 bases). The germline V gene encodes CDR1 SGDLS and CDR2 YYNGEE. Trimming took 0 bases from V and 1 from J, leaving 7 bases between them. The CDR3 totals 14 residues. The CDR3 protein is CASSVVTGNTEAFF. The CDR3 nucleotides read TGTGCCAGCAGCGTAGTGACAGGGAACACTGAAGCTTTCTTT.

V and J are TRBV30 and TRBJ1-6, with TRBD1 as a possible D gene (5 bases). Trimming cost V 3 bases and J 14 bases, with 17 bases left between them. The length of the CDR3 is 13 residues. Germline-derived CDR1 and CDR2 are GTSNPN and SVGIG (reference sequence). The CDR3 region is CAWRSAPRGTLHF. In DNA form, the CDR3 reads TGTGCCTGGAGATCAGCACCCCGGGGGACCCTCCACTTT.

The CDR3 DNA reads TGTGCCAGCCGTGACAGGGCTAATGAAAAACTGTTTTTT. Translation gives CASRDRANEKLFF. The chain has TRBV19 and TRBJ1-4, with 7 bases lining up with TRBD1. Germline CDR1 is LNHDA and CDR2 is SQIVND (reference sequence). This CDR3 region has 13 residues. The ends lost 9 bases at V and 3 bases at J; junction bases unmatched: 4. Filled out from reference TRBV19 and TRBJ1-4, the complete variable domain reads DGGITQSPKYLFRKEGQNVTLSCEQNLNHDAMYWYRQDPGQGLRLIYYSQIVNDFQKGDIAEGYSVSREKKESFPLTVTSAQKNPTAFYLCASRDRANEKLFFGSGTQLSVL.

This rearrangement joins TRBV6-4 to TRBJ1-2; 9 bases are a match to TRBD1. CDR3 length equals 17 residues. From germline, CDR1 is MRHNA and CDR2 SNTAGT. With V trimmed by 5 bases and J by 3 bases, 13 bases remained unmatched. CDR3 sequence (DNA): TGTGCCAGCAGTCCCCTCGGGGGGACAGGGCTCCACTATGGCTACACCTTC. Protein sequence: CASSPLGGTGLHYGYTF.

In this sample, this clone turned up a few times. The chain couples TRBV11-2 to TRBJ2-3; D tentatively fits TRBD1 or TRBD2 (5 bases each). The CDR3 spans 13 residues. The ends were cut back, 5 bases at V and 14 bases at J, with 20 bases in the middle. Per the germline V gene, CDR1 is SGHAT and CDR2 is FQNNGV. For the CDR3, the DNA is TGTGCCAGCAGCCCCGGACGGGACCGAGGGCGGTATTTT. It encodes CASSPGRDRGRYF.

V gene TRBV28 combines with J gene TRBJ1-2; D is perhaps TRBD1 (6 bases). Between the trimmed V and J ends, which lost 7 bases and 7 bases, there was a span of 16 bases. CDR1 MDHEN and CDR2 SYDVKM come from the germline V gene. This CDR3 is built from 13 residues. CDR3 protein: CASTGDGYGGYTF. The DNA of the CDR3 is TGTGCCAGCACAGGGGACGGATACGGTGGCTACACCTTC.

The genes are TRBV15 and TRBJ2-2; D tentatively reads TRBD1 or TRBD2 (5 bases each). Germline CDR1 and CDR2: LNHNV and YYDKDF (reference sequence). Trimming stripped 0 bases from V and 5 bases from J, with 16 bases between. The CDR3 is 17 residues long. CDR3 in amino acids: CATSRDLGGARTGELFF. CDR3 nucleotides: TGTGCCACCAGCAGAGATCTTGGGGGAGCGAGAACCGGGGAGCTGTTTTTT.

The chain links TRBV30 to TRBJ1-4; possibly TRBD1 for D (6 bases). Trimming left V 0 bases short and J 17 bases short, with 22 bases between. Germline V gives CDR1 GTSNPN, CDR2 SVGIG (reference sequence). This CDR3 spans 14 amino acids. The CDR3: CAWSVQDSFYRIFF. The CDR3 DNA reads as TGTGCCTGGAGTGTACAGGACAGCTTCTATCGGATATTTTTT. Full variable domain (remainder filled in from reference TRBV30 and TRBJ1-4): SQTIHQWPATLVQPVGSPLSLECTVEGTSNPNLYWYRQAAGRGLQLLFYSVGIGQISSEVPQNLSASRPQDRQFILSSKKLLLSDSGFYLCAWSVQDSFYRIFFGSGTQLSVL.

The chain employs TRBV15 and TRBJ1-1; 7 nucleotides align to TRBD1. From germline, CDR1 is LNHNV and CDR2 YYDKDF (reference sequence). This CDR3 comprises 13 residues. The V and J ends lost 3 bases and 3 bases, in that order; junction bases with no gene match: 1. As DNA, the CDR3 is TGTGCCACCAGCAGTCAGGGGGACACTGAAGCTTTCTTT. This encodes CATSSQGDTEAFF.

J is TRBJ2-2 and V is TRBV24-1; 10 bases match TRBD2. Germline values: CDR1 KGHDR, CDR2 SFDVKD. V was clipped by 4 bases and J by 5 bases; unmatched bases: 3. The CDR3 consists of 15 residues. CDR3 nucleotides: TGTGCCACCAGTGAAGCGGGAGGGATAACCGGGGAGCTGTTTTTT. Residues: CATSEAGGITGELFF.

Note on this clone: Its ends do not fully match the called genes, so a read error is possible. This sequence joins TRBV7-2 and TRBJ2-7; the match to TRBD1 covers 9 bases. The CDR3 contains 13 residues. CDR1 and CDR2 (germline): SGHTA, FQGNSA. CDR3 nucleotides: TGTGCCAGCAGCCCTCTTCCAGGGACAGGGAGTTTCTTC. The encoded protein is CASSPLPGTGSFF.

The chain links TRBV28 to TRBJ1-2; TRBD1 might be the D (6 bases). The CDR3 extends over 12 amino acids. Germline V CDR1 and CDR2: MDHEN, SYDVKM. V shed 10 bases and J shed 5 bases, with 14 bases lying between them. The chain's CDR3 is CATEDRLYGYTF. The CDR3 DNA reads TGTGCCACCGAAGACAGGCTGTATGGCTACACCTTC.

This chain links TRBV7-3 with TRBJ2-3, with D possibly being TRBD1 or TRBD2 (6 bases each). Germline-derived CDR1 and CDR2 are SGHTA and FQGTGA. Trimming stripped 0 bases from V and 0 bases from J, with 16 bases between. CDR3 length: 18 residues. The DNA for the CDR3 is TGTGCCAGCAGCTTAACTGGGAATTGGGGGGCCAGCACAGATACGCAGTATTTT. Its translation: CASSLTGNWGASTDTQYF.

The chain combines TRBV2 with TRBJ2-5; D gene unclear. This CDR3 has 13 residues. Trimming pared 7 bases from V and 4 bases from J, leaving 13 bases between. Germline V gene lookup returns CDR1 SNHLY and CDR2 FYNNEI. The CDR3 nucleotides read TGTGCCAGCAAGGGCCGGGTGGGAGAGACCCAGTACTTC. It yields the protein CASKGRVGETQYF.

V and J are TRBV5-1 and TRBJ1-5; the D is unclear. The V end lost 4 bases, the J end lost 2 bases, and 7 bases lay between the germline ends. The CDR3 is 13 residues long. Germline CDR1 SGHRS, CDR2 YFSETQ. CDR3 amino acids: CASSAGRNQPQHF. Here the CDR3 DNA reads TGCGCCAGCAGCGCCGGGCGCAATCAGCCCCAGCATTTT. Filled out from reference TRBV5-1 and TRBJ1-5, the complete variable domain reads KAGVTQTPRYLIKTRGQQVTLSCSPISGHRSVSWYQQTPGQGLQFLFEYFSETQRNKGNFPGRFSGRQFSNSRSEMNVSTLELGDSALYLCASSAGRNQPQHFGDGTRLSIL.

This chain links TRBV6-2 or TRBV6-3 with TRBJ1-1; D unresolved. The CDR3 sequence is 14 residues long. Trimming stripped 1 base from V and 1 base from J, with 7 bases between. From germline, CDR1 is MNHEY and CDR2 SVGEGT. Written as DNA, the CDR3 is TGTGCCAGCAGTTACTACAATTCGAACACTGAAGCTTTCTTT. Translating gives CASSYYNSNTEAFF.

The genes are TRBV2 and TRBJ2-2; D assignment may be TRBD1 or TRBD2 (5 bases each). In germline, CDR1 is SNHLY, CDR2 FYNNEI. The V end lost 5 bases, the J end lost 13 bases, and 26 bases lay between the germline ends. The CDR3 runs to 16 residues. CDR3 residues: CASSLMSREGAVGLFF. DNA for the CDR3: TGTGCCAGCAGTTTAATGTCCCGGGAAGGGGCCGTTGGGCTGTTTTTT. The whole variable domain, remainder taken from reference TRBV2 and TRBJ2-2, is EPEVTQTPSHQVTQMGQEVILRCVPISNHLYFYWYRQILGQKVEFLVSFYNNEISEKSEIFDDQFSVERPDGSNFTLKIRSTKLEDSAMYFCASSLMSREGAVGLFFGEGSRLTVL.

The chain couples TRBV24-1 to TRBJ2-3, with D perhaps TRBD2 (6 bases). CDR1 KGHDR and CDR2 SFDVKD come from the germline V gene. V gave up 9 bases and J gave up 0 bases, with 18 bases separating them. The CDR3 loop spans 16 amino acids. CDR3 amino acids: CATAALVAASTDTQYF. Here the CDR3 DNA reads TGTGCCACCGCAGCTCTCGTAGCGGCTAGCACAGATACGCAGTATTTT.

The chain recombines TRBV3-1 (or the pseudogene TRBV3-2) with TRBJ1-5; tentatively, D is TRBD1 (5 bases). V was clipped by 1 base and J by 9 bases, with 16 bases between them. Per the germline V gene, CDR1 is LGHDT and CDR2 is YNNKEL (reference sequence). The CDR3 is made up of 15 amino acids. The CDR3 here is CASSQGYGAAGPQHF. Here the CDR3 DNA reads TGTGCCAGCAGCCAAGGGTACGGGGCTGCGGGGCCCCAGCATTTT.